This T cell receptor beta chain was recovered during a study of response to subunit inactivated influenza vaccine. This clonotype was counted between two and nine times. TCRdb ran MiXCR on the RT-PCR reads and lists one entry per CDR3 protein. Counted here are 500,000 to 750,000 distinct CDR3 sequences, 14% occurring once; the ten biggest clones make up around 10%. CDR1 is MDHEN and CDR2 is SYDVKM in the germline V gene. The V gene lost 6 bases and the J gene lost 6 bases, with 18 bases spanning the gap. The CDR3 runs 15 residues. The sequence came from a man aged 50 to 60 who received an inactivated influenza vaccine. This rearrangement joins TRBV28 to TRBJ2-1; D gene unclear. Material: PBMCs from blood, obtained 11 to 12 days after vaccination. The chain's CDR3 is CASSRGGSRINEQFF. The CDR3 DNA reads TGTGCCAGCAGCCGAGGTGGTAGCCGCATCAATGAGCAGTTCTTC.